These 29 T cell receptor beta chains originate from one sample sequenced in a study of shared clonotypes between healthy human individuals. Libraries were prepared by immunoSEQ multiplex PCR; TCRdb keeps only in-frame clonotypes and omits some of them. The sample has roughly 2.1 million clones; under 95% are singletons. CD45RO-negative CD8 cells positively selected for CCR7 made up the naive population, which excluded terminally differentiated effector memory CD45RA+ cells. What was sequenced was naive CD8+ T cells from PBMCs. Every receptor here comes from a man between 18 and 35 years old in good health. Some clones in this sample may be carry-over from other donors' samples.

This chain links TRBV14 with TRBJ2-3, with D perhaps matching TRBD1 or TRBD2 (6 bases each). V was trimmed by 4 bases and J by 6 bases, leaving 20 bases between them. This CDR3 has 16 residues. Per germline, CDR1 SGHDN and CDR2 FVKESK. The CDR3 sequence: CASSREGGYRGDTQYF. DNA for the CDR3: TGTGCCAGCAGCCGTGAAGGGGGTTACCGGGGGGATACGCAGTATTTT.

The V call is TRBV4-1, the J call TRBJ2-7; the D gene could be TRBD1 or TRBD2 (5 bases each). Germline CDR1 reads MGHRA; CDR2 reads YSYEKL. CDR3 length: 17 amino acids. Trimming pared 3 bases from V and 3 bases from J, leaving 21 bases between. CDR3 sequence: CASSQIAGTTLLYEQYF. In DNA form, the CDR3 reads TGCGCCAGCAGCCAGATAGCCGGGACCACGCTTCTCTACGAGCAGTACTTC.

The V and J genes are TRBV7-8 and TRBJ2-7; TRBD2 is a possible D gene (6 bases). The CDR3 loop spans 13 amino acids. CDR1 is SGHVS and CDR2 is FQNEAQ in the germline V gene. Between the trimmed V and J ends, which lost 8 bases and 5 bases, there was a span of 16 bases. CDR3 sequence (DNA): TGTGCCAGCCACGCAGGAGGGTACCACGAGCAGTACTTC. Translated, it gives CASHAGGYHEQYF.

This chain joins TRBV10-2 and TRBJ1-2, with D possibly matching TRBD1 (6 bases). Trimming shortened V by 3 bases and J by 8 bases, and 10 bases separated the two germline ends. This CDR3 has 12 amino acids. Germline V gene data show CDR1 as WSHSY and CDR2 as SAAADI. CDR3 sequence reads: CASSDSGDGYTF. The DNA of the CDR3 is TGCGCCAGCAGTGACTCAGGGGACGGCTACACCTTC.

The J gene is TRBJ2-1, the V gene TRBV4-3; 8 positions match TRBD1. The V gene end was trimmed by 3 bases and the J gene end by 9 bases; junction bases not matched to a gene: 7. Germline assignment: CDR1 LGHNA and CDR2 YSLEER. The CDR3 has 14 residues. The CDR3 here is CASSQGYDRGEQFF. For the CDR3, the DNA is TGCGCCAGCAGCCAGGGATACGACAGGGGTGAGCAGTTCTTC.

With respect to this clone: Other DNA sequences from this sample encode an identical CDR3 as well. The chain uses TRBV7-9 and TRBJ1-1; D gene ambiguous. Trimming removed 1 base at V and 2 bases at J, with 2 bases between. There are 12 residues in the CDR3. CDR1 SEHNR and CDR2 FQNEAQ come from the germline V gene (reference sequence). DNA of the CDR3: TGTGCCAGCAGCTTAGAAAACACTGAAGCTTTCTTT. As protein: CASSLENTEAFF. The variable domain in full, with the rest retrieved from reference TRBV7-9 and TRBJ1-1, is DTGVSQNPRHKITKRGQNVTFRCDPISEHNRLYWYRQTLGQGPEFLTYFQNEAQLEKSRLLSDRFSAERPKGSFSTLEIQRTEQGDSAMYLCASSLENTEAFFGQGTRLTVV.

The rearrangement uses TRBV7-9 and TRBJ2-5; D ambiguous. The J call is in doubt because the DNA end fits TRBJ2-7 better. The CDR3 is 15 amino acids. Germline CDR1 and CDR2: SEHNR and FQNEAQ (reference sequence). CDR3 protein: CASSPRLTSSYEQYF. The CDR3 nucleotides are TGTGCCAGCAGCCCAAGGCTGACGAGCTCCTACGAGCAGTACTTC.

The chain joins TRBV9 to TRBJ2-7; D is perhaps TRBD1 (6 bases). The germline V and J ends were trimmed by 4 bases and 6 bases, with 14 bases remaining between them. Germline CDR1 reads SGDLS; CDR2 reads YYNGEE. The CDR3 consists of 13 residues. The CDR3 reads CASSPGHPREQYF. The CDR3 DNA reads TGTGCCAGCAGCCCGGGACACCCCCGCGAGCAGTACTTC.

The V and J genes are TRBV28 and TRBJ2-7, with D unresolved. Germline V lookup: CDR1 MDHEN, CDR2 SYDVKM. This CDR3 region has 14 residues. V lost 5 bases and J 0 bases, leaving 11 bases between the germline ends. The DNA for the CDR3 is TGTGCCAGCAGTCCCGAGAGGAGCTCCTACGAGCAGTACTTC. It encodes CASSPERSSYEQYF.

J is TRBJ2-4 and V is TRBV7-9; D is perhaps TRBD1 or TRBD2 (6 bases each). The V end was cut by 8 bases, the J end by 0 bases, with 17 bases between. The CDR3 has 16 amino acids. Germline lookup yields CDR1 SEHNR and CDR2 FQNEAQ (reference sequence). The CDR3 sequence is CASRDGGTLAKNIQYF. For the CDR3, the DNA is TGTGCCAGCCGAGATGGCGGGACACTAGCCAAAAACATTCAGTACTTC.

The chain combines TRBV29-1 with TRBJ2-2; maybe TRBD2 (5 bases). This CDR3 region has 13 residues. The germline V and J ends were trimmed by 5 bases and 4 bases, with 11 bases remaining between them. Germline loops: CDR1 SQVTM, CDR2 ANQGSEA. CDR3 sequence reads: CSVNGESTGELFF. CDR3 nucleotides: TGCAGCGTTAACGGGGAAAGCACCGGGGAGCTGTTTTTT.

The chain uses TRBV7-6 and TRBJ2-3; 13 bases are shared with TRBD2. Per germline, CDR1 SGHVS and CDR2 FNYEAQ. Trimming took 5 bases from V and 4 from J; bases not matched to a gene: 6. The length of the CDR3 is 16 residues. CDR3 nucleotides: TGTGCCAGCAGCCAAGGACTAGCGGGAGTGGCAGATACGCAGTATTTT. Amino acids: CASSQGLAGVADTQYF. Together with reference TRBV7-6 and TRBJ2-3, the CDR3 gives the full variable domain: GAGVSQSPRYKVTKRGQDVALRCDPISGHVSLYWYRQALGQGPEFLTYFNYEAQQDKSGLPNDRFSAERPEGSISTLTIQRTEQRDSAMYRCASSQGLAGVADTQYFGPGTRLTVL.

The rearrangement uses TRBV11-2 and TRBJ2-2; 11 bases are shared with TRBD2. Germline loops: CDR1 SGHAT, CDR2 FQNNGV. V dropped 5 bases and J dropped 6; count of bases not matched to a gene: 8. The length of the CDR3 is 16 residues. The CDR3 sequence is CASSARLAGRSGELFF. In nucleotides, the CDR3 is TGTGCCAGCAGCGCCAGACTAGCGGGAAGGTCCGGGGAGCTGTTTTTT. Full variable domain (missing parts from reference TRBV11-2 and TRBJ2-2): EAGVAQSPRYKIIEKRQSVAFWCNPISGHATLYWYQQILGQGPKLLIQFQNNGVVDDSQLPKDRFSAERLKGVDSTLKIQPAKLEDSAVYLCASSARLAGRSGELFFGEGSRLTVL.

Concerning this clone: At one boundary the junction diverges from the germline segment, which might be a read error. Other DNA sequences of this sample code for an identical CDR3. The CDR3 region has the DNA TGTGCCATCGCCGTTAGTGGGACTAATTATGGCTACACCTTC. It translates to CAIAVSGTNYGYTF. The gene calls are TRBV10-3 and TRBJ1-2; possible D gene TRBD1, 5 bases. The CDR3 is 14 residues long. Germline V CDR1 and CDR2: ENHRY, SYGVKD.

The chain carries TRBV4-1 and TRBJ2-5, with TRBD1 identical over 8 bases. TRBJ2-7 matches the DNA end more closely, so the J call is doubtful. Germline V gene sequence: CDR1 MGHRA, CDR2 YSYEKL. CDR3 size: 14 residues. The CDR3 loop reads CASSQDRAGDEQYF. The CDR3 region has the DNA TGCGCCAGCAGCCAGGACAGGGCCGGGGACGAGCAGTACTTC.

The V call is TRBV11-2, the J call TRBJ1-2, with D unclear. Trimming pared 8 bases from V and 3 bases from J, leaving 13 bases between. From germline, CDR1 is SGHAT and CDR2 FQNNGV. CDR3 size: 13 residues. CDR3 residues: CASSGRPHYGYTF. The CDR3 DNA reads as TGTGCCAGCTCAGGCCGTCCTCACTATGGCTACACCTTC.

The sample holds a few counts of this clone. The rearrangement joins TRBV29-1 to TRBJ1-2; 7 positions match TRBD1. Germline V lookup: CDR1 SQVTM, CDR2 ANQGSEA. Losses at the gene ends were 7 bases for V and 3 bases for J; bases not matched to a gene: 11. The CDR3 has 14 amino acids. The CDR3 DNA reads as TGCAGCGATTCCGGGACAGAGTTCGACTATGGCTACACCTTC. Its protein product is CSDSGTEFDYGYTF.

This clone was counted once. V is TRBV7-8 and J is TRBJ2-1, with D possibly called TRBD1 or TRBD2 (5 bases each). Trimming pared 5 bases from V and 4 bases from J, leaving 21 bases between. Germline V lookup: CDR1 SGHVS, CDR2 FQNEAQ. The CDR3 is made up of 17 amino acids. As DNA, the CDR3 is TGTGCCAGCAGCACTAACCCCGGGACCCCCGGATACAATGAGCAGTTCTTC. This encodes CASSTNPGTPGYNEQFF.

This clone was observed once. This chain joins TRBV9 and TRBJ2-7, with D uncertain. From germline, CDR1 is SGDLS and CDR2 YYNGEE. This CDR3 region has 15 residues. V lost 0 bases to trimming and J lost 2 bases, with 12 bases between them. The CDR3 protein is CASSVGDSFTYEQYF. CDR3 nucleotides: TGTGCCAGCAGCGTAGGAGATAGTTTTACCTACGAGCAGTACTTC.

This clone was recorded only once. The chain links TRBV6-5 to TRBJ1-3; no reliable D call. The V and J ends lost 3 bases and 0 bases respectively, with 12 bases between them. Germline CDR1 MNHEY, CDR2 SVGAGI. This CDR3 has 16 amino acids. The CDR3 nucleotides are TGTGCCAGCAGTTATACCGTATGGAGCTCTGGAAACACCATATATTTT. Encoded protein: CASSYTVWSSGNTIYF.

V is TRBV30 and J is TRBJ2-7; weak D call: TRBD2 (6 bases). Germline lookup yields CDR1 GTSNPN and CDR2 SVGIG (reference sequence). V lost 5 bases and J lost 0, with 17 bases in between. The CDR3 is made up of 15 amino acids. The CDR3 bases are TGTGCCTGGCGGGATGGGACTTTACTCTCCTACGAGCAGTACTTC. Its protein product is CAWRDGTLLSYEQYF.

The CDR3 here is CAIRGEDPISGYTF. In DNA form, the CDR3 reads TGTGCCATCAGAGGGGAGGACCCAATAAGTGGCTACACCTTC. This chain uses TRBV10-3 with TRBJ1-2; D is possibly TRBD1 (5 bases). The length of the CDR3 is 14 residues. Germline CDR1 and CDR2: ENHRY and SYGVKD. Trimming took 6 bases from V and 7 from J, leaving 18 bases between them.

V and J are TRBV25-1 and TRBJ2-7; the match to TRBD1 covers 8 bases. The germline V gene has CDR1 MGHDK and CDR2 SYGVNS. V trimming: 3 bases; J trimming: 0 bases; junction bases outside the gene matches: 7. This CDR3 has 16 residues. In DNA form, the CDR3 reads TGTGCCAGCAGTGAGAGGTCAGGGGGCGCCTCCTACGAGCAGTACTTC. Its translation is CASSERSGGASYEQYF.

This clone was seen just once. The rearrangement joins TRBV9 to TRBJ2-3, with 12 bases that match TRBD2. The CDR3 extends over 15 amino acids. Per the germline V gene, CDR1 is SGDLS and CDR2 is YYNGEE. After removal of 5 bases from V and 5 bases from J, the junction contained 6 bases not matched to a gene. CDR3 sequence reads: CASSLAGGLGDTQYF. The CDR3 region has the DNA TGTGCCAGCAGTCTAGCGGGAGGGTTGGGAGATACGCAGTATTTT.

This clone was recorded only once. The chain employs TRBV7-8 and TRBJ2-2; D gene ambiguous. Trimming left V 5 bases short and J 1 base short, with 8 bases between. From germline, CDR1 is SGHVS and CDR2 FQNEAQ. The CDR3 is made up of 14 amino acids. The CDR3 loop reads CASSPRLNTGELFF. The CDR3 DNA reads TGTGCCAGCAGCCCCCGACTGAACACCGGGGAGCTGTTTTTT.

The chain recombines TRBV5-5 with TRBJ1-2; D is perhaps TRBD1 (6 bases). The germline V gene has CDR1 SGHKS and CDR2 YYEKEE (reference sequence). The CDR3 length is 14 residues. Trimming left V 4 bases short and J 6 bases short, with 16 bases between. The CDR3 coding sequence is TGTGCCAGCAGCCTAGGGGGTAGAGGAGATGGCTACACCTTC. It codes for CASSLGGRGDGYTF. Using reference TRBV5-5 and TRBJ1-2 for the parts outside the CDR3, the full variable domain is DAGVTQSPTHLIKTRGQQVTLRCSPISGHKSVSWYQQVLGQGPQFIFQYYEKEERGRGNFPDRFSARQFPNYSSELNVNALLLGDSALYLCASSLGGRGDGYTFGSGTRLTVV.

The V gene is TRBV4-1, the J gene TRBJ1-1; no reliable D call. CDR3 length: 16 residues. Per germline, CDR1 MGHRA and CDR2 YSYEKL. The V gene lost 0 bases and the J gene lost 2 bases, with 13 bases spanning the gap. The DNA for the CDR3 is TGCGCCAGCAGCCAAGATTCGTCGGGATCAAACACTGAAGCTTTCTTT. This sequence encodes CASSQDSSGSNTEAFF.

The J gene is TRBJ1-1, the V gene TRBV13, with D uncertain. Trimming took 3 bases from V and 5 from J, leaving 13 bases between them. CDR3 length: 14 amino acids. Germline CDR1 and CDR2: PRHDT and FYEKMQ (reference sequence). DNA of the CDR3: TGTGCCAGCAGCTTTGGAAGGGTAGGGACTGAAGCTTTCTTT. Encoded protein: CASSFGRVGTEAFF.

This CDR3 is CASSGRTSGRPYEQYF. CDR3 sequence (DNA): TGTGCCAGCAGCGGCCGGACTAGCGGGAGGCCCTACGAGCAGTACTTC. The chain is built from TRBV7-9 and TRBJ2-7; 14 bases are a match to TRBD2. CDR1 and CDR2 (germline): SEHNR, FQNEAQ (reference sequence). This CDR3 is built from 16 residues. J was trimmed by 2 bases and V by 5 bases; bases with no gene match: 5.